Listed here is a single TCR beta chain. What it binds is not known. This specimen belongs to a study of T cell responses to AZD1222 COVID-19 vaccine. Study findings and constraints: Once two AZD1222 doses were given, Spike-specific TCR breadth and depth went up.

This CDR3 is built from 15 residues. Trimming at V came to 4 bases and at J to 5 bases, leaving 10 bases not matched to a gene. CDR1 LNHDA and CDR2 SQIVND come from the germline V gene (reference sequence). Some clones are missing from TCRdb's copy, which holds only in-frame ones; the method was immunoSEQ multiplex PCR. The data show around 80,000 clones, roughly 82% seen once. The chain joins TRBV19 to TRBJ2-5; the match to TRBD1 covers 7 bases. The source material was peripheral blood, sampled on day 0 of AZD1222 vaccination. This TCR was recovered from an adult in good health. The CDR3 DNA reads as TGTGCCAGTAGTACCCCCCGAGGGGGCTCGGAGACCCAGTACTTC. Its translation is CASSTPRGGSETQYF. The whole variable domain, filled in from reference TRBV19 and TRBJ2-5, reads DGGITQSPKYLFRKEGQNVTLSCEQNLNHDAMYWYRQDPGQGLRLIYYSQIVNDFQKGDIAEGYSVSREKKESFPLTVTSAQKNPTAFYLCASSTPRGGSETQYFGPGTRLLVL.